The next 20 T cell receptor beta chains were all read from a single sample in a study of T cell responses to AZD1222 COVID-19 vaccine. Some clones are missing from TCRdb's copy, which holds only in-frame ones; the method was immunoSEQ multiplex PCR. The sample includes 140,000 to 150,000 clones, 92% of them seen just once. Here the sequenced sample was peripheral blood, taken 28 days after the second AZD1222 dose. These TCRs come from an adult who received the AZD1222 COVID-19 vaccine.

The gene calls are TRBV30 and TRBJ1-1; weak D call: TRBD1 (6 bases). V lost 0 bases, J lost 6 bases, and 17 bases lay in between. Germline V gene lookup returns CDR1 GTSNPN and CDR2 SVGIG (reference sequence). The CDR3 is 15 residues long. DNA of the CDR3: TGTGCCTGGAGTGTATTCCGGGGGGCGGTCGCTGAAGCTTTCTTT. Encoded protein: CAWSVFRGAVAEAFF.

The DNA for the CDR3 is TGTGCCAGCAGCTTACCGGGACTAGTGGATGAGCAGTTCTTC. Protein: CASSLPGLVDEQFF. The J gene is TRBJ2-1, the V gene TRBV11-2; 8 bases agree with TRBD2. The CDR3 extends over 14 amino acids. Per germline, CDR1 SGHAT and CDR2 FQNNGV. With V trimmed by 2 bases and J by 8 bases, 5 bases remained unmatched.

The V and J genes are TRBV24-1 and TRBJ2-3, with 11 bases aligning to TRBD2. Trimming took 5 bases from V and 4 from J; bases not matched to a gene: 7. The V gene's germline CDR1 is KGHDR and CDR2 SFDVKD. CDR3 length: 16 residues. The DNA for the CDR3 is TGTGCCACCAGTGCTCCGGGACTAGCGGATGCAGATACGCAGTATTTT. It is translated as CATSAPGLADADTQYF.

The chain has TRBV4-2 and TRBJ2-3; 8 nucleotides agree with TRBD2. Germline CDR1 LGHNA, CDR2 YNFKEQ. This CDR3 contains 16 residues. V gave up 1 base and J gave up 2 bases; unmatched junction bases: 5. CDR3 sequence reads: CASSQGSGRHTDTQYF. In DNA form, the CDR3 reads TGTGCCAGCAGCCAAGGGAGCGGGAGACACACAGATACGCAGTATTTT.

This chain connects TRBV2 to TRBJ1-6, with 9 bases lining up with TRBD1. The V gene end was trimmed by 4 bases and the J gene end by 11 bases; junction bases not matched to a gene: 6. CDR3 size: 14 residues. Germline CDR1 SNHLY, CDR2 FYNNEI. The CDR3 reads CASSVGQGEAPLHF. The CDR3 DNA reads TGTGCCAGCAGTGTGGGACAGGGTGAGGCACCCCTCCACTTT.

The rearrangement links TRBV21-1 to TRBJ1-2; the table calls TRBD1, which could not be checked here. TRBV21-1 is classified as a pseudogene. The CDR3 has 14 residues. The CDR3 DNA follows: TGTGCCAGCCTTAGGGACAGGGTGGGATATGGCTACACCTTC. This sequence encodes CASLRDRVGYGYTF.

This clone was seen a single time. This rearrangement joins TRBV28 to TRBJ2-5; the match to TRBD1 covers 8 bases. V lost 3 bases and J lost 5; bases outside the gene matches: 5. This CDR3 spans 14 amino acids. Per germline, CDR1 MDHEN and CDR2 SYDVKM. The CDR3 is CASSLNRGRETQYF. The CDR3 nucleotides are TGTGCCAGCAGTTTGAACAGGGGGAGGGAGACCCAGTACTTC.

This chain links TRBV29-1 with TRBJ2-3; D gene unclear. Trimming took 1 base from V and 6 from J, leaving 8 bases between them. This CDR3 contains 12 residues. From germline, CDR1 is SQVTM and CDR2 ANQGSEA. The CDR3 here is CSVEGRSDTQYF. The DNA of the CDR3 is TGCAGCGTTGAAGGGCGGTCGGATACGCAGTATTTT.

This chain joins TRBV27 and TRBJ1-3, with D unclear. CDR1 is MNHEY, CDR2 SMNVEV, per germline (reference sequence). Between the trimmed V and J ends, which lost 8 bases and 4 bases, there was a span of 12 bases. The CDR3 spans 13 residues. CDR3 bases: TGTGCCAGCGGCTCCGCTGGGGGAAACACCATATATTTT. Amino acid sequence: CASGSAGGNTIYF.

V is TRBV2 and J is TRBJ2-2, with 13 bases aligning to TRBD2. V gave up 2 bases and J gave up 4 bases; unmatched junction bases: 4. From germline, CDR1 is SNHLY and CDR2 FYNNEI. This CDR3 has 17 residues. The DNA for the CDR3 is TGTGCCAGCAGTGAACGGACTAGCGGGAGCGGCACCGGGGAGCTGTTTTTT. It codes for CASSERTSGSGTGELFF.

This clone was recorded a few times. The chain joins TRBV19 to TRBJ1-5; D possibly corresponds to TRBD1 (5 bases). Deletions cut 3 bases from V and 0 bases from J, with 6 bases between. This CDR3 region has 14 residues. The V gene's germline CDR1 is LNHDA and CDR2 SQIVND (reference sequence). The CDR3 DNA is TGTGCCAGTAGTATCAGGGATAGCAATCAGCCCCAGCATTTT. Its protein is CASSIRDSNQPQHF.

The chain uses TRBV6-6 and TRBJ2-4, with TRBD1 identical over 8 bases. The CDR3 covers 15 residues. Germline-derived CDR1 and CDR2 are MNHNY and SVGAGI (reference sequence). Trimming at V came to 2 bases and at J to 8 bases, leaving 8 bases not matched to a gene. CDR3 DNA: TGTGCCAGCAGTTACAAGGGCCAGGGGGCTTACATTCAGTACTTC. This encodes CASSYKGQGAYIQYF.

This chain joins TRBV4-1 and TRBJ2-1; perhaps D is TRBD1 or TRBD2 (5 bases each). V gave up 2 bases and J gave up 2 bases, with 13 bases separating them. Germline lookup yields CDR1 MGHRA and CDR2 YSYEKL. The CDR3 consists of 16 residues. The CDR3 reads CASSQPRDRTYNEQFF. The CDR3 DNA reads TGCGCCAGCAGCCAACCCCGGGACCGAACCTACAATGAGCAGTTCTTC.

The rearrangement uses TRBV28 and TRBJ2-7, with D tentatively TRBD2 (5 bases). The CDR3 is 11 residues long. Looked up from germline, CDR1 is MDHEN and CDR2 is SYDVKM. The ends were cut back, 6 bases at V and 7 bases at J, with 10 bases in the middle. The CDR3 nucleotides are TGTGCCAGCAGCGCCCCGGGGGAGCAGTACTTC. Its translation: CASSAPGEQYF.

This chain connects TRBV27 to TRBJ1-3, with unresolved D. The CDR3 runs to 14 residues. Trimming left V 0 bases short and J 3 bases short, with 6 bases between. CDR1 MNHEY and CDR2 SMNVEV come from the germline V gene (reference sequence). CDR3 sequence reads: CASSLSSDGNTIYF. As DNA, the CDR3 is TGTGCCAGCAGTTTATCGTCGGATGGAAACACCATATATTTT.

As DNA, the CDR3 is TGTGCCAGCAGTTTGAGGGAACTAGCCAAGCAGTTCTTC. It codes for CASSLRELAKQFF. The chain uses TRBV6-2 or TRBV6-3 and TRBJ2-1; a possible D gene is TRBD2 (6 bases). Between the trimmed V and J ends, which lost 4 bases and 11 bases, there was a span of 15 bases. Germline V lookup: CDR1 MNHEY, CDR2 SVGEGT. The CDR3 is 13 residues long.

This clone has only one observation. The rearrangement joins TRBV30 to TRBJ1-5; D call uncertain. The CDR3 length is 15 residues. Per germline, CDR1 GTSNPN and CDR2 SVGIG (reference sequence). Between the trimmed V and J ends, which lost 2 bases and 0 bases, there was a span of 11 bases. The CDR3, as DNA: TGTGCCTGGAGTTCGGACCGGTATAGCAATCAGCCCCAGCATTTT. Protein sequence: CAWSSDRYSNQPQHF.

This rearrangement joins TRBV3-1 (or the pseudogene TRBV3-2) to TRBJ2-5; D not certain. Looked up from germline, CDR1 is LGHDT and CDR2 is YNNKEL (reference sequence). Trimming took off 0 bases at V and 1 base at J, with 6 bases between the two ends. This CDR3 has 14 residues. This chain's CDR3 is CASSQDTVQETQYF. For the CDR3, the DNA is TGTGCCAGCAGCCAAGATACAGTCCAAGAGACCCAGTACTTC.

V and J are TRBV27 and TRBJ1-1; TRBD1 matches 7 bases. V was clipped by 0 bases and J by 5 bases; unmatched bases: 6. The CDR3 totals 15 residues. Germline-derived CDR1 and CDR2 are MNHEY and SMNVEV (reference sequence). This CDR3 reads CASSLSTGSGTEAFF. As DNA, the CDR3 is TGTGCCAGCAGTTTATCGACAGGGTCTGGGACTGAAGCTTTCTTT.

This clone was counted once. V is TRBV7-2 and J is TRBJ1-1; perhaps TRBD1 as D (5 bases). The CDR3 is 14 amino acids. Trimming took off 4 bases at V and 2 bases at J, with 11 bases between the two ends. CDR1 and CDR2 from the germline V gene are SGHTA and FQGNSA. Written as DNA, the CDR3 is TGTGCCAGCAGCTACGTGACAGACAACACTGAAGCTTTCTTT. Encoded protein: CASSYVTDNTEAFF.